These 10 T cell receptor beta chains came from one sample sequenced in a study of shared clonotypes between healthy human individuals. The assay was immunoSEQ multiplex PCR, and TCRdb's table has in-frame clones only and misses some. The table shows some 1.4 million clones, with roughly 96% occurring only once. Sequencing input: naive CD4+ T cells sorted from blood. The sample's subset: CD45RA+ positively selected. The receptors were gathered from a man between 25 and 39 years old in good health.

V gene TRBV5-1 combines with J gene TRBJ1-2; D is perhaps TRBD1 (5 bases). The CDR3 sequence is 13 residues long. Germline V gene lookup returns CDR1 SGHRS and CDR2 YFSETQ. The V and J ends lost 2 bases and 3 bases respectively, with 8 bases between them. CDR3: CASSFREDYGYTF. In nucleotides, the CDR3 is TGCGCCAGCAGCTTCAGGGAAGACTATGGCTACACCTTC.

The chain combines TRBV25-1 with TRBJ2-6; D gene ambiguous. CDR1 and CDR2 from the germline V gene are MGHDK and SYGVNS. The ends were cut back, 7 bases at V and 0 bases at J, with 19 bases in the middle. This CDR3 region has 18 residues. The CDR3 DNA is TGTGCCAGCACTGACGCCCAGGAGCCTCACTCTGGGGCCAACGTCCTGACTTTC. Residues: CASTDAQEPHSGANVLTF.

This chain links TRBV7-3 with TRBJ2-7, with D hard to call. With 2 bases removed from V and 7 bases from J, the gap between germline ends came to 12 bases. Germline V gene data show CDR1 as SGHTA and CDR2 as FQGTGA. This CDR3 region has 13 residues. The CDR3: CASSLEPRLEQYF. The CDR3 bases are TGTGCCAGCAGCTTAGAGCCGAGGTTAGAGCAGTACTTC.

The chain employs TRBV2 and TRBJ2-6; maybe TRBD2 (5 bases). Trimming left V 6 bases short and J 13 bases short, with 19 bases between. CDR3 length equals 14 residues. Looked up from germline, CDR1 is SNHLY and CDR2 is FYNNEI. The CDR3 nucleotides read TGTGCCAGCAGGGTTGATCAGTGGACGGGGGTCCTGACTTTC. As protein: CASRVDQWTGVLTF.

The CDR3 protein is CASSPDGGRYEQYF. The CDR3 DNA is TGCGCCAGCAGCCCGGACGGAGGGAGATACGAGCAGTACTTC. V gene TRBV5-1 combines with J gene TRBJ2-7, with D possibly TRBD2 on 6 matching bases. CDR1 is SGHRS and CDR2 is YFSETQ in the germline V gene. The CDR3 loop spans 14 amino acids. With 4 bases removed from V and 4 bases from J, the gap between germline ends came to 15 bases.

The chain uses TRBV4-3 and TRBJ1-2; tentative D call: TRBD1 (5 bases). The CDR3 length is 15 residues. Trimming left V 0 bases short and J 5 bases short, with 13 bases between. Germline V CDR1 and CDR2: LGHNA, YSLEER. The CDR3 sequence is CASSQEIQDYYGYTF. CDR3 sequence (DNA): TGCGCCAGCAGCCAAGAAATACAGGATTATTATGGCTACACCTTC.

The chain employs TRBV9 and TRBJ2-7; 7 bases are shared with TRBD1. The ends lost 2 bases at V and 4 bases at J; junction bases unmatched: 9. Germline-derived CDR1 and CDR2 are SGDLS and YYNGEE. There are 15 residues in the CDR3. As DNA, the CDR3 is TGTGCCAGCAGCGTTCTCCCGGGACAGATATACGAGCAGTACTTC. Translation: CASSVLPGQIYEQYF.

The V call is TRBV21-1, the J call TRBJ2-7; TRBD2 was called by the table and not checked on the DNA. TRBV21-1 is marked as a pseudogene. CDR3 length: 16 residues. This chain's CDR3 is CASSPSRGPLIYEQYF. Here the CDR3 DNA reads TGTGCCAGCAGCCCCTCGCGGGGCCCCCTAATCTACGAGCAGTACTTC.

Notes on this clone: In the same sample, other DNA sequences code for this CDR3. The chain uses TRBV18 and TRBJ2-7, with D unclear. CDR3 length: 11 amino acids. CDR1 and CDR2 from the germline V gene are KGHSH and LQKENI. V gave up 3 bases and J gave up 4 bases, with 4 bases separating them. Here the CDR3 DNA reads TGTGCCAGCTCACCGGAGTACGAGCAGTACTTC. Its protein is CASSPEYEQYF.

J is TRBJ2-2 and V is TRBV5-1, with TRBD1 identical over 9 bases. The CDR3 length is 15 residues. Germline V CDR1 and CDR2: SGHRS, YFSETQ. The V and J ends lost 4 bases and 7 bases, in that order; junction bases with no gene match: 8. Here the CDR3 reads CASSRTQGANGELFF. The CDR3 bases are TGCGCCAGCAGCCGAACACAGGGGGCTAACGGGGAGCTGTTTTTT. The full variable domain, with the rest looked up from reference TRBV5-1 and TRBJ2-2, is KAGVTQTPRYLIKTRGQQVTLSCSPISGHRSVSWYQQTPGQGLQFLFEYFSETQRNKGNFPGRFSGRQFSNSRSEMNVSTLELGDSALYLCASSRTQGANGELFFGEGSRLTVL.